The present TCR beta chain was sequenced within a study of T cell changes during pregnancy in multiple sclerosis. This clone came up once. Repertoires were generated with immunoSEQ multiplex PCR, while TCRdb's copy carries only in-frame clones and drops some. The sample has 60,000 to 95,000 clones; around nine tenths are singletons. With 8 bases clipped from V and 10 bases from J, the junction kept 7 bases outside the gene matches. Germline V gives CDR1 MDHEN, CDR2 SYDVKM. The CDR3 runs 14 residues. This TCR was sampled from a female donor with multiple sclerosis, enrolled in a pregnancy study. The chain employs TRBV28 and TRBJ2-1; 14 nucleotides agree with TRBD2. This material consisted of CD4+ T cells from peripheral blood mononuclear cells, taken before pregnancy. The chain's CDR3 is CASGTSGREREQFF. CDR3 DNA sequence: TGTGCCAGCGGGACTAGCGGGAGAGAGAGAGAGCAGTTCTTC.